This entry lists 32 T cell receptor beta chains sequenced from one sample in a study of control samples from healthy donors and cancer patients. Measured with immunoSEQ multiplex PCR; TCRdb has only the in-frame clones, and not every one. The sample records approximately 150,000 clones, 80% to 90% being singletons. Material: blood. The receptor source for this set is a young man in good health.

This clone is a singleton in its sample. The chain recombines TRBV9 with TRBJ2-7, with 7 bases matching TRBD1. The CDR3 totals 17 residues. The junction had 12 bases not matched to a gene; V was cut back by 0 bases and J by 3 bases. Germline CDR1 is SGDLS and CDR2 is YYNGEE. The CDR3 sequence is CASSVGDRGLEVYEQYF. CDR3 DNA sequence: TGTGCCAGCAGCGTAGGGGACAGAGGCCTAGAGGTCTACGAGCAGTACTTC.

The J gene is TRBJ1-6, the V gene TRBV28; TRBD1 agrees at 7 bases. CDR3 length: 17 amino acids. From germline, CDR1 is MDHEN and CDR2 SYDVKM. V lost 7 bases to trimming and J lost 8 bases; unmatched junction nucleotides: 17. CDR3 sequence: CASTQGGGEPRDSPLHF. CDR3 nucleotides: TGTGCCAGCACTCAGGGGGGGGGCGAGCCTAGGGATTCACCCCTCCACTTT.

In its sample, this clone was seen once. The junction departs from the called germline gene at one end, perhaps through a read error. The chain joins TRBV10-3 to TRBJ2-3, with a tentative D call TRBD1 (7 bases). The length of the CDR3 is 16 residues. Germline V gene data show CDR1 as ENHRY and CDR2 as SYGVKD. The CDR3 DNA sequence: TGTGTCATCAGTGAAGGAGGGGGCGGAGGCACAGATACGCAGTATTTT. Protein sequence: CVISEGGGGGTDTQYF.

CDR3 bases: TGTGCCAGCAGTGACTCGGGGACAGAGCAGTTCTTC. It yields the protein CASSDSGTEQFF. This chain connects TRBV6-4 to TRBJ2-1; D is possibly TRBD1 (6 bases). The CDR3 has 12 amino acids. CDR1 and CDR2 (germline): MRHNA, SNTAGT. Trimming stripped 0 bases from V and 10 bases from J, with 7 bases between.

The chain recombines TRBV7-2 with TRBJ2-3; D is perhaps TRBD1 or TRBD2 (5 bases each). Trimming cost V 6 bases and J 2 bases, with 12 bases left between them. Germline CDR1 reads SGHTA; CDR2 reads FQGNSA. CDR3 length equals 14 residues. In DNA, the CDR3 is TGTGCCAGCAGGCACGGGGCCGACACAGATACGCAGTATTTT. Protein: CASRHGADTDTQYF.

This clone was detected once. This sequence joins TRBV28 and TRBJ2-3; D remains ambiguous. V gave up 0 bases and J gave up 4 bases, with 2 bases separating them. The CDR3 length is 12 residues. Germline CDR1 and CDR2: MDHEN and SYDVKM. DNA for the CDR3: TGTGCCAGCAGTTTATGGGCAGATACGCAGTATTTT. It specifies CASSLWADTQYF.

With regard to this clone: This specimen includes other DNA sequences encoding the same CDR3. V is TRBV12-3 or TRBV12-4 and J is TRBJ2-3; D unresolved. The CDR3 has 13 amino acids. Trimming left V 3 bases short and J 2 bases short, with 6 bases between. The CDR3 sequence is CASSLGSTDTQYF. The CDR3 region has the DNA TGTGCCAGCAGTTTGGGTTCCACAGATACGCAGTATTTT.

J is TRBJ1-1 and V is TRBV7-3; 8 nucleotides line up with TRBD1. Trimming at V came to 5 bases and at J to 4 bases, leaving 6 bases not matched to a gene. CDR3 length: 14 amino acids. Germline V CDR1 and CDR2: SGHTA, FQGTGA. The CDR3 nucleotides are TGTGCCAGCAGCGCGACAGGGGTCCGCACTGAAGCTTTCTTT. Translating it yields CASSATGVRTEAFF.

The CDR3 coding sequence is TGCGCCAGCAGCCGCGACGACAGGGCCGACACTGAAGCTTTCTTT. This gives the protein CASSRDDRADTEAFF. This sequence joins TRBV4-1 and TRBJ1-1, with TRBD1 identical over 7 bases. In germline, CDR1 is MGHRA, CDR2 YSYEKL. CDR3 length: 15 amino acids. The junction had 8 bases not matched to a gene; V was cut back by 4 bases and J by 3 bases.

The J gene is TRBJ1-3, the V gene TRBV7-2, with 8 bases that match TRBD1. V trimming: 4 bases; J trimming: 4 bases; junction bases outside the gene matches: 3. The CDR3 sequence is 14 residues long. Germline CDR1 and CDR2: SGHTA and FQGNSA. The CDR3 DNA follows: TGTGCCAGCAGCTGGACAGGGTCCGGAAACACCATATATTTT. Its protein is CASSWTGSGNTIYF.

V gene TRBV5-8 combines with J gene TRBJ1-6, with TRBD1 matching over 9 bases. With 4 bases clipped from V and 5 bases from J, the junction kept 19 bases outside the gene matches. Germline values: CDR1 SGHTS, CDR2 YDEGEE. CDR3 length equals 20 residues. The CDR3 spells CASSRFIRTGAPFDNSPLHF. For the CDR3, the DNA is TGTGCCAGCAGCCGCTTTATCAGGACAGGGGCGCCCTTTGATAATTCACCCCTCCACTTT.

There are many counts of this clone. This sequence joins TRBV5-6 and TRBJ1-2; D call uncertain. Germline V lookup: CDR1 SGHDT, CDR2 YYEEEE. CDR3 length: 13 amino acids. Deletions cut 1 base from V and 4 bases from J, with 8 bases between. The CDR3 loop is CASSLLWTYGYTF. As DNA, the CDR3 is TGTGCCAGCAGCTTGTTGTGGACCTATGGCTACACCTTC.

This chain's CDR3 is CASSRRRQETQYF. CDR3 DNA sequence: TGTGCCAGCAGTCGGCGGCGCCAAGAGACCCAGTACTTC. This chain joins TRBV6-5 and TRBJ2-5; D call uncertain. Trimming stripped 5 bases from V and 1 base from J, with 8 bases between. Germline V lookup: CDR1 MNHEY, CDR2 SVGAGI. The length of the CDR3 is 13 residues.

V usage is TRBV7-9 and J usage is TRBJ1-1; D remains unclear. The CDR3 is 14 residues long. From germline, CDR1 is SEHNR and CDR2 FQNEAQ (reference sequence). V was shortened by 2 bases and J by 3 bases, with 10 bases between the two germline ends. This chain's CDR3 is CASSLPGVHTEAFF. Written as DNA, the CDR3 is TGTGCCAGCAGCTTACCTGGGGTTCACACTGAAGCTTTCTTT.

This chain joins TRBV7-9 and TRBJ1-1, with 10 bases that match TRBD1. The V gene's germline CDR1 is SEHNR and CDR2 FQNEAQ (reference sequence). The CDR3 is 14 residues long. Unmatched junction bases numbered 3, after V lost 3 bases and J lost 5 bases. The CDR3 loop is CASSLDRGWTEAFF. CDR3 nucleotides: TGTGCCAGCAGCTTGGACAGGGGGTGGACTGAAGCTTTCTTT.

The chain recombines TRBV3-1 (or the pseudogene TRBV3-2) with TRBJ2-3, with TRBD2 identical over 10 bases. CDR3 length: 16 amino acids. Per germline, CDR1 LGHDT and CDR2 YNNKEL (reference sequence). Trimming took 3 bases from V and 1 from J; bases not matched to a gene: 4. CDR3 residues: CASSHKAGGRTDTQYF. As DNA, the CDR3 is TGTGCCAGCAGCCATAAAGCGGGGGGGCGCACAGATACGCAGTATTTT.

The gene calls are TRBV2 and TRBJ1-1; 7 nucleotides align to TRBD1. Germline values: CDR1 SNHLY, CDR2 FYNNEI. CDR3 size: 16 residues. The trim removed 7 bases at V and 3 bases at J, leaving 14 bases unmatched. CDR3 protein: CASNVQGGGPDTEAFF. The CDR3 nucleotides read TGTGCCAGCAATGTCCAGGGGGGCGGGCCGGACACTGAAGCTTTCTTT.

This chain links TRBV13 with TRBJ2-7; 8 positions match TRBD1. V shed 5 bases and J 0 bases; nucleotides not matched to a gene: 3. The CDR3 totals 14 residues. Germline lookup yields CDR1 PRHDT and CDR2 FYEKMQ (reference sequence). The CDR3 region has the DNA TGTGCCAGCAGCCCTGGACAGGGCTCCTACGAGCAGTACTTC. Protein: CASSPGQGSYEQYF. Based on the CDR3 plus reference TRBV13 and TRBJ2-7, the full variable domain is AAGVIQSPRHLIKEKRETATLKCYPIPRHDTVYWYQQGPGQDPQFLISFYEKMQSDKGSIPDRFSAQQFSDYHSELNMSSLELGDSALYFCASSPGQGSYEQYFGPGTRLTVT.

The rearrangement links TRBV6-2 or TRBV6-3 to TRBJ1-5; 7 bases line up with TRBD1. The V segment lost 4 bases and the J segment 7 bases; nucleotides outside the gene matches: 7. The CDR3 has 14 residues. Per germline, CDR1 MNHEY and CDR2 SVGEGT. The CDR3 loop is CASSFTGVRQPQHF. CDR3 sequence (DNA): TGTGCCAGCAGTTTTACAGGGGTTCGGCAGCCCCAGCATTTT.

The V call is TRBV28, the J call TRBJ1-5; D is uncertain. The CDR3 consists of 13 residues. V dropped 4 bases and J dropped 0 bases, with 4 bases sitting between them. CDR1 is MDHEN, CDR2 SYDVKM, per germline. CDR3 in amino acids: CASSWNSNQPQHF. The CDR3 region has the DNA TGTGCCAGCAGTTGGAATAGCAATCAGCCCCAGCATTTT.

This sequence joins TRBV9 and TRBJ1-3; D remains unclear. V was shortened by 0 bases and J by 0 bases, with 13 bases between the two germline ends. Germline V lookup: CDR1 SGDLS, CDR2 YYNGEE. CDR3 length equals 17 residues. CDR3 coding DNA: TGTGCCAGCAGCGTAGGGTGGGCCCGCGACTCTGGAAACACCATATATTTT. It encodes CASSVGWARDSGNTIYF.

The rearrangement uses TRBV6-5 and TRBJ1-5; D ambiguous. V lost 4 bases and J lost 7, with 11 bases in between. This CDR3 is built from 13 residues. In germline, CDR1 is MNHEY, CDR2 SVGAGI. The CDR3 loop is CASSSLGGQPQHF. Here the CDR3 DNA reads TGTGCCAGCAGTTCGCTTGGAGGCCAGCCCCAGCATTTT.

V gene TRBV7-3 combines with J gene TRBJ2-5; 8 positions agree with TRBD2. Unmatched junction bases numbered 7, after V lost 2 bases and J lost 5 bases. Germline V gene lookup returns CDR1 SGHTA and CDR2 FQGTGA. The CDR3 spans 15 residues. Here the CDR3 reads CASSLAGGLRETQYF. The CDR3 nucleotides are TGTGCCAGCAGCTTAGCGGGGGGCCTCCGGGAGACCCAGTACTTC.

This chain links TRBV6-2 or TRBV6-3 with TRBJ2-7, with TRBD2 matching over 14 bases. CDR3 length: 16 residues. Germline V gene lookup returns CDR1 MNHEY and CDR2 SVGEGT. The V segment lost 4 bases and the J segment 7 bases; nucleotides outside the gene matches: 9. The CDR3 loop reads CASSSWTSGGLKEQYF. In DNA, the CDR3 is TGTGCCAGCAGTTCGTGGACTAGCGGGGGGCTTAAGGAGCAGTACTTC.

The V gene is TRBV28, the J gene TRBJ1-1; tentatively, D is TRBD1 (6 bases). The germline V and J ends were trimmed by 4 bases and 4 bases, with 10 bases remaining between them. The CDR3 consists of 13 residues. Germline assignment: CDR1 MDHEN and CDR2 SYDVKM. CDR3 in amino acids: CASSSGGGTEAFF. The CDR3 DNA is TGTGCCAGCAGTTCGGGGGGCGGCACTGAAGCTTTCTTT.

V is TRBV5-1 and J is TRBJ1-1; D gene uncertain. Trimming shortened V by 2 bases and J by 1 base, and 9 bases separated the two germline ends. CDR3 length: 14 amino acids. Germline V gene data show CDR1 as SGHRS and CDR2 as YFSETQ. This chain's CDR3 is CASSFQTENTEAFF. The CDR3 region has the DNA TGCGCCAGCAGCTTCCAAACAGAGAACACTGAAGCTTTCTTT.

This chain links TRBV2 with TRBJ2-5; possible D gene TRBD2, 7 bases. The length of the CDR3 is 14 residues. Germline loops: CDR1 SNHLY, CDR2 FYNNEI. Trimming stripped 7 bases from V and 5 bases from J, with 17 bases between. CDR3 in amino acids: CASTTRGGWETQYF. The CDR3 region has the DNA TGTGCCAGCACAACAAGGGGGGGTTGGGAGACCCAGTACTTC.

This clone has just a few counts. CDR3 DNA sequence: TGCAGTGCTAGTGGTGGGACTAGTCACAGCAATGAGCAGTTCTTC. Translating gives CSASGGTSHSNEQFF. This rearrangement joins TRBV20-1 to TRBJ2-1, with 8 bases matching TRBD2. This CDR3 contains 15 residues. CDR1 is DFQATT and CDR2 is SNEGSKA in the germline V gene (reference sequence). J gave up 6 bases and V 3 bases, and 10 bases lay outside the gene matches.

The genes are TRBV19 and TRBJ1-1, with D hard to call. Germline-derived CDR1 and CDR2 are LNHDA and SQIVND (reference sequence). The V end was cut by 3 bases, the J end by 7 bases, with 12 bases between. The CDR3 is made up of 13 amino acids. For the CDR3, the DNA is TGTGCCAGTAGTATTGCGGGAGGAGGTGAAGCTTTCTTT. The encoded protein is CASSIAGGGEAFF.

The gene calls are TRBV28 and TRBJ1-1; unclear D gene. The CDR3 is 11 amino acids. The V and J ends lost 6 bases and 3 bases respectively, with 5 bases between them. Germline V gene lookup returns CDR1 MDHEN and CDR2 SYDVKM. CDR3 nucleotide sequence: TGTGCCAGCAGGAAGGACACTGAAGCTTTCTTT. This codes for CASRKDTEAFF.

CDR3 nucleotides: TGTGCCAGCAATTCTATAAGGGAGGGGAAGACTGAAGCTTTCTTT. It translates to CASNSIREGKTEAFF. The rearrangement links TRBV28 to TRBJ1-1; tentatively, D is TRBD1 (5 bases). Germline V gives CDR1 MDHEN, CDR2 SYDVKM. Trimming left V 7 bases short and J 5 bases short, with 20 bases between. This CDR3 spans 15 amino acids.

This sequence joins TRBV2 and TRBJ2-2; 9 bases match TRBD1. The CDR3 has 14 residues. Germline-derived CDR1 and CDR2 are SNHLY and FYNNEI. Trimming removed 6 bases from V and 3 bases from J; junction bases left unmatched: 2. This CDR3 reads CASRWDRDTGELFF. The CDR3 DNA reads TGTGCCAGCAGGTGGGACAGGGACACCGGGGAGCTGTTTTTT.